The subject of this entry is one T cell receptor beta chain. This specimen comes from a study of blood T cells in healthy people across ages. J was trimmed by 8 bases and V by 2 bases; bases with no gene match: 8. The V gene's germline CDR1 is SGHRS and CDR2 YFSETQ. The CDR3 is 15 amino acids. Together with a sample-barcoded 5' primer, a J-beta primer mix was included in a second PCR lasting roughly 7 to 11 cycles. MiXCR was run by TCRdb on the 5' RACE reads, yielding one entry per CDR3 protein. The table lists around 1,700,000 distinct CDR3 sequences, 28% of them singletons. The chain combines TRBV5-1 with TRBJ2-1; 9 nucleotides agree with TRBD1. The sequence was obtained from a woman younger than 45 in good health. The specimen was blood. The CDR3: CASSLQGARGDEQFF. The CDR3 region has the DNA TGCGCCAGCAGCTTACAGGGGGCGCGGGGTGATGAGCAGTTCTTC.